These 14 T cell receptor beta chains originate from one sample sequenced in a study of patients and donors after allogeneic stem cell transplantation. TCRdb used MiXCR to reprocess the RT-PCR reads, holding one entry per CDR3 protein. The data show 410,000 or so distinct CDR3 sequences, with around 15% seen just once and 7.2% held by the top ten. Input material: blood, either unsorted or a sorted T cell fraction (not recorded which). The receptors were gathered from a human donor who was either an allogeneic HSCT recipient or a stem cell or donor lymphocyte infusion donor (not recorded which). It is not recorded whose cells these are; they may come from a transplant donor.

This chain links TRBV20-1 with TRBJ1-1; weak D call: TRBD1 (5 bases). The CDR3 contains 12 residues. The germline V and J ends were trimmed by 6 bases and 0 bases, with 8 bases remaining between them. The germline V gene has CDR1 DFQATT and CDR2 SNEGSKA (reference sequence). The DNA for the CDR3 is TGCAGTGCCGGGACGGTGAACACTGAAGCTTTCTTT. Translation: CSAGTVNTEAFF.

This clonotype was counted between two and nine times. The chain employs TRBV12-3 or TRBV12-4 and TRBJ1-5; 8 bases line up with TRBD1. The CDR3 is 16 residues long. Trimming took 3 bases from V and 2 from J; bases not matched to a gene: 6. The CDR3, as DNA: TGTGCCAGCAGTTTTCTCAGGGGGCAGGGCAATCAGCCCCAGCATTTT. It translates to CASSFLRGQGNQPQHF.

This rearrangement joins TRBV7-2 to TRBJ1-5, with D unresolved. The CDR3 runs 14 residues. Germline V lookup: CDR1 SGHTA, CDR2 FQGNSA. V was cut by 2 bases and J by 7 bases, with 12 bases left in between. The CDR3 reads CASSLFVAGQPQHF. CDR3 in DNA: TGTGCCAGCAGCTTATTTGTAGCAGGACAGCCCCAGCATTTT.

Concerning this clonotype: An end of the junction differs from the germline gene, which may be a read error. The rearrangement joins TRBV29-1 to TRBJ2-1; D unresolved. Germline V gene lookup returns CDR1 SQVTM and CDR2 ANQGSEA. The CDR3 runs to 14 residues. Here the CDR3 reads CCVERRSSYNEQFF. The CDR3 bases are TGCTGCGTTGAAAGGCGGAGCTCCTACAATGAGCAGTTCTTC.

This CDR3 is CASRHSSGDHNEQFF. As DNA, the CDR3 is TGTGCCAGCAGACATTCTAGCGGGGATCACAATGAGCAGTTCTTC. The chain is built from TRBV7-9 and TRBJ2-1; 9 bases agree with TRBD2. Trimming cost V 6 bases and J 5 bases; bases outside gene matches: 8. Germline CDR1 reads SEHNR; CDR2 reads FQNEAQ (reference sequence). The CDR3 spans 15 residues.

This sequence joins TRBV6-5 and TRBJ1-5; D gene unclear. The CDR3 contains 14 residues. CDR1 and CDR2 (germline): MNHEY, SVGAGI. V shed 1 base and J shed 6 bases, with 10 bases lying between them. The CDR3 nucleotides read TGTGCCAGCAGTTACTTTTTCAACGGTCAGCCCCAGCATTTT. It yields the protein CASSYFFNGQPQHF.

The CDR3 loop is CSARVPGEYMNTEAFF. In DNA form, the CDR3 reads TGCAGTGCTAGAGTCCCGGGGGAATATATGAACACTGAAGCTTTCTTT. V gene TRBV20-1 combines with J gene TRBJ1-1, with a weak D call TRBD1 (5 bases). Germline V gene lookup returns CDR1 DFQATT and CDR2 SNEGSKA (reference sequence). V lost 1 base and J 0 bases, leaving 15 bases between the germline ends. The CDR3 extends over 16 amino acids.

The chain recombines TRBV12-3 or TRBV12-4 with TRBJ2-1; a weak D match, TRBD1 (6 bases). CDR3 length: 13 residues. The V end was cut by 5 bases, the J end by 9 bases, with 14 bases between. As DNA, the CDR3 is TGTGCCAGCAGTCTTTCAGAAGGGGGTGAGCAGTTCTTC. It is translated as CASSLSEGGEQFF.

V usage is TRBV25-1 and J usage is TRBJ2-3, with D possibly being TRBD1 or TRBD2 (6 bases each). CDR3 length equals 15 residues. Trimming left V 1 base short and J 6 bases short, with 14 bases between. CDR1 is MGHDK and CDR2 is SYGVNS in the germline V gene. CDR3 sequence (DNA): TGTGCCAGCAGTGAATTATGGGGGGCAGGCGATACGCAGTATTTT. It is translated as CASSELWGAGDTQYF.

The chain carries TRBV6-1 and TRBJ2-1, with TRBD1 matching over 12 bases. V gave up 6 bases and J gave up 7 bases; unmatched junction bases: 4. The CDR3 consists of 14 residues. Germline V gene lookup returns CDR1 MNHNS and CDR2 SASEGT. CDR3 nucleotides: TGTGCCAGCAGGGGACAGGGGGCTTATAATGAGCAGTTCTTC. Translating it yields CASRGQGAYNEQFF.

A few counts support this clonotype. This chain connects TRBV20-1 to TRBJ1-3, with unresolved D. CDR3 size: 12 residues. Germline V gene data show CDR1 as DFQATT and CDR2 as SNEGSKA (reference sequence). V lost 4 bases, J lost 1 base, and 5 bases lay in between. In DNA form, the CDR3 reads TGCAGTGCTATAAAGTCTGGAAACACCATATATTTT. It specifies CSAIKSGNTIYF.

This clonotype was observed at least ten times. The chain combines TRBV10-3 with TRBJ1-5; 7 bases map to TRBD1. After removal of 2 bases from V and 5 bases from J, the junction contained 9 bases not matched to a gene. The V gene's germline CDR1 is ENHRY and CDR2 SYGVKD. The CDR3 spans 16 residues. The CDR3 sequence: CAISEKAGGWYQPQHF. The CDR3 coding sequence is TGTGCCATCAGTGAGAAGGCAGGGGGATGGTATCAGCCCCAGCATTTT.

This clonotype was detected only a few times. V is TRBV11-2 and J is TRBJ1-1; 9 bases agree with TRBD1. V lost 4 bases to trimming and J lost 6 bases; unmatched junction nucleotides: 9. Germline V gives CDR1 SGHAT, CDR2 FQNNGV. This CDR3 contains 15 residues. CDR3 loop: CASSSPGTGCSEAFF. DNA of the CDR3: TGTGCCAGCAGCTCACCCGGGACAGGGTGTTCTGAAGCTTTCTTT.

This sequence joins TRBV5-1 and TRBJ2-7; 7 bases are a match to TRBD1. The CDR3 has 14 amino acids. V lost 5 bases, J lost 5 bases, and 10 bases stayed unmatched. The germline CDR1 and CDR2 sequences are SGHRS and YFSETQ. CDR3 residues: CASRYRDSPDEQYF. CDR3 coding DNA: TGCGCCAGCAGGTACCGGGACAGTCCCGACGAGCAGTACTTC.